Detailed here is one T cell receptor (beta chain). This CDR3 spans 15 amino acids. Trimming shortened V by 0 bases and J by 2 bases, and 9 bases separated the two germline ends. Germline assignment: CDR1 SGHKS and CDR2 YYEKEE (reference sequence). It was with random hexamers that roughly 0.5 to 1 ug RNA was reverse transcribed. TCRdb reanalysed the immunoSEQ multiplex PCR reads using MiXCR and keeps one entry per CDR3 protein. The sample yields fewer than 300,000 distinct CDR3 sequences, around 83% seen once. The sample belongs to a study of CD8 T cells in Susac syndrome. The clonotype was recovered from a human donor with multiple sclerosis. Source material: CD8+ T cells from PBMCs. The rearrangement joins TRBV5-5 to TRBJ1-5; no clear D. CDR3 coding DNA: TGTGCCAGCAGCTTGGAGGGAAAGCGCAATCAGCCCCAGCATTTT. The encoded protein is CASSLEGKRNQPQHF.